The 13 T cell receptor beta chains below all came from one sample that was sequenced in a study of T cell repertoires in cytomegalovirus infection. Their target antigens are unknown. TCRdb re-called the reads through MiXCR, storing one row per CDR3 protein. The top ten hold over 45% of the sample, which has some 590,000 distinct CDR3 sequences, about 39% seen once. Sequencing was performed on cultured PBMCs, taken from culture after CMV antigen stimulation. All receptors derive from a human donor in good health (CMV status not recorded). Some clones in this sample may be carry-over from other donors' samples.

The CDR3 reads CASSLLGGAMNIQYF. DNA of the CDR3: TGTGCCAGCAGTTTACTGGGGGGGGCAATGAACATTCAGTACTTC. The rearrangement joins TRBV6-5 to TRBJ2-4, with D maybe TRBD2 (7 bases). The CDR3 sequence is 15 residues long. The V gene lost 4 bases and the J gene lost 7 bases, with 17 bases spanning the gap. Looked up from germline, CDR1 is MNHEY and CDR2 is SVGAGI.

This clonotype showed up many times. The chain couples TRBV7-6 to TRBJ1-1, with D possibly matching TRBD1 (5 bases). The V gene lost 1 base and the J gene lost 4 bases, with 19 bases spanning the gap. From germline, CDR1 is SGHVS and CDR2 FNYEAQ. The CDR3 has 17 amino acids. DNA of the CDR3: TGTGCCAGCAGCTTAGTAAGTGGGGGAGTTACCATCACTGAAGCTTTCTTT. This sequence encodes CASSLVSGGVTITEAFF.

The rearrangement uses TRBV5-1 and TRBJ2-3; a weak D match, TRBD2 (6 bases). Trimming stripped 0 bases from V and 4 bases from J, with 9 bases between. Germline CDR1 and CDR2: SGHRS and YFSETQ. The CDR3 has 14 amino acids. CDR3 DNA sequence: TGCGCCAGCAGCTTGGGGACGGGGGCAGATACGCAGTATTTT. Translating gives CASSLGTGADTQYF.

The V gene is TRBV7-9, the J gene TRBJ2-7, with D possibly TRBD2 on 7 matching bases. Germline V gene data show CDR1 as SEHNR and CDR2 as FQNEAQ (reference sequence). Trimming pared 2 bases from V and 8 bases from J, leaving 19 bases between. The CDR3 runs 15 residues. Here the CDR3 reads CASSLWEMGGGQQYF. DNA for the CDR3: TGTGCCAGCAGCTTATGGGAAATGGGGGGGGGGCAGCAGTACTTC.

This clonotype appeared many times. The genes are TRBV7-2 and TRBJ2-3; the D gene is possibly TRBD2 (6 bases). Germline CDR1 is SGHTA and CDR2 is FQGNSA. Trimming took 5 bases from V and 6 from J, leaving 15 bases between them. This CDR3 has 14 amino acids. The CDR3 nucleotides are TGTGCCAGCAGCCTTCGACTAGGGGAGGATACGCAGTATTTT. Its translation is CASSLRLGEDTQYF.

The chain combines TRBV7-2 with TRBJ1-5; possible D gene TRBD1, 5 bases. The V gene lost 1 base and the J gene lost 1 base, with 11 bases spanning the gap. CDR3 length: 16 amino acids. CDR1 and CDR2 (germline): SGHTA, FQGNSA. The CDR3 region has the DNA TGTGCCAGCAGCTTAGTTTGGGGCTGGAGCAATCAGCCCCAGCATTTT. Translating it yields CASSLVWGWSNQPQHF.

The DNA of the CDR3 is TGTGCCAGCAGCTTATTTCTGCCCCAGGGATATAATCAGCCCCAGCATTTT. Translated: CASSLFLPQGYNQPQHF. The rearrangement links TRBV7-9 to TRBJ1-5; the D gene is possibly TRBD1 (5 bases). V was clipped by 2 bases and J by 4 bases, with 18 bases between them. This CDR3 spans 17 amino acids. Germline V gives CDR1 SEHNR, CDR2 FQNEAQ (reference sequence).

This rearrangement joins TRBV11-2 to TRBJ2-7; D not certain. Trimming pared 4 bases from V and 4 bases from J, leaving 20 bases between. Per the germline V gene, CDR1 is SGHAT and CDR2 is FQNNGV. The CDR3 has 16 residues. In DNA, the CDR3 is TGTGCCAGCAGCTCTCACGCTAACCGGGCCGTATACGAGCAGTACTTC. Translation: CASSSHANRAVYEQYF. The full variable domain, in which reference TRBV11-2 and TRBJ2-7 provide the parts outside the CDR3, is EAGVAQSPRYKIIEKRQSVAFWCNPISGHATLYWYQQILGQGPKLLIQFQNNGVVDDSQLPKDRFSAERLKGVDSTLKIQPAKLEDSAVYLCASSSHANRAVYEQYFGPGTRLTVT.

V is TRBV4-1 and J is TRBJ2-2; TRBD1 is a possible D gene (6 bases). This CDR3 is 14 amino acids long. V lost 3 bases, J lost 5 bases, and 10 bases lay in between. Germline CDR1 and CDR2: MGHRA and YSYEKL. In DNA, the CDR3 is TGCGCCAGCAGCCAGGACACAGGGACCGGGGAGCTGTTTTTT. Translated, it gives CASSQDTGTGELFF.

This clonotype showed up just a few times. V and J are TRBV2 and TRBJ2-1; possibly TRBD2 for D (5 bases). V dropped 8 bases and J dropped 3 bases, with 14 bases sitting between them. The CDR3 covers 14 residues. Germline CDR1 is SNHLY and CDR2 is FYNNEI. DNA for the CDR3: TGTGCCAGCGGCTCCCGGGATATCTACAATGAGCAGTTCTTC. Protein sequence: CASGSRDIYNEQFF. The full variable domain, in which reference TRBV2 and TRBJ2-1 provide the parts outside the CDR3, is EPEVTQTPSHQVTQMGQEVILRCVPISNHLYFYWYRQILGQKVEFLVSFYNNEISEKSEIFDDQFSVERPDGSNFTLKIRSTKLEDSAMYFCASGSRDIYNEQFFGPGTRLTVL.

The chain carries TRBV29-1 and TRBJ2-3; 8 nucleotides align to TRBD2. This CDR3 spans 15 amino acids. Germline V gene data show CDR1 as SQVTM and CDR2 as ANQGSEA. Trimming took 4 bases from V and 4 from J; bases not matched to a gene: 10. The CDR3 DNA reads TGCAGCGTTGGGTGGGGGCTAGCGGGTGCAGATACGCAGTATTTT. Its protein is CSVGWGLAGADTQYF.

CDR3 nucleotides: TGTGCCAGTAGCACCAGGTTGTTTAATGAAAAACTGTTTTTT. Protein sequence: CASSTRLFNEKLFF. The chain joins TRBV19 to TRBJ1-4; D is uncertain. The V end was cut by 6 bases, the J end by 4 bases, with 12 bases between. The CDR3 loop spans 14 amino acids. Germline loops: CDR1 LNHDA, CDR2 SQIVND (reference sequence).

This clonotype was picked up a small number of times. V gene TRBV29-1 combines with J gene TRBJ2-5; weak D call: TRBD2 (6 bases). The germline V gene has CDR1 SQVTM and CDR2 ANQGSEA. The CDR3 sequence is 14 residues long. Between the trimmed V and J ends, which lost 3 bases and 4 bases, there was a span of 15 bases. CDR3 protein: CSVEILVGGETQYF. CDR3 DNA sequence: TGCAGCGTTGAGATACTAGTCGGGGGAGAGACCCAGTACTTC.